The entry that follows covers one T cell receptor beta chain sequence. The table lists this clone with a few counts. Its antigen has not been determined. No base qualities exist here, and no much larger clone lies one base off it. This sample is part of a study of cytomegalovirus exposure and HLA in healthy donors (dated by TCRdb to 2016 to 2017). General notes on the study: An earlier analysis of 587 of the donors reported about 290 Gb of sequence data and roughly 110 million unique TCR beta sequences from 150 million to 200 million T cells. The aim of the study was to test whether cataloging public T cell receptors could identify signatures of past pathogen exposure. In the later analysis, no new phenotypic data were used to find candidate immune exposures; instead, reliance was placed on TCR beta sequences and their occurrence across donors. An earlier analysis of some 500 of the donors applied high-throughput TCR beta sequencing to assess whether each TCR beta V gene segment acted as functional or pseudogenic. Typing coverage differed by locus: A, B, C, DRB1 and DQB1 were typed in roughly 629-630 donors, DQA1 in 522, DPA1 in around 610, and DPB1 in just under 490. Of the roughly 400 genotyped donors, over 65% fell in the genetic ancestry cluster associated with self-reported Caucasian donors. Both class I and class II loci were covered by HLA typing, at four-digit resolution. Several DR-DQ haplotypes were treated as single units for association and clustering because of strong linkage in the cohort. Every discovery cohort repertoire had been produced on one sequencing platform. To predict cytomegalovirus infection status, the study brought together high-throughput TCR immunosequencing, statistical association of individual TCRs with disease status, and machine learning. In a later genetic analysis, genome-wide SNP genotypes for about three fifths of the 666 donors were used, and that subset was treated as a discovery cohort. Donor age, sex, ethnicity and CMV serostatus were compiled alongside the repertoire data. Around 320 gigabases of sequencing data and tens of millions of unique TCR sequences were included in an early release covering 500 to 750 HLA-typed donors. Besides the first cohort of approximately 710 subjects, a separate validation cohort made up of around 120 different subjects was used. Using immunosequencing, the study profiled T cell repertoires from approximately 700 subjects and related those repertoires to cytomegalovirus serostatus. Across 398 genotyped donors of the cohort, an average of about 240,000 unique TCR beta nucleotide sequences per donor were sequenced, and 15% to 20% of those sequences were non-productive. A later analysis re-analyzed previously published TCR beta repertoires from 550 to 700 donors and added high-resolution HLA genotyping to study TCR occurrence patterns. Study-wide conclusions, independent of this receptor: Most TCR sequences were observed very rarely across donors, whereas some public TCRs were present in many individuals. For the cohort, immune exposure information was limited to CMV serostatus. According to a later analysis, parvovirus B19, influenza, CMV and Epstein-Barr virus appeared linked to several top co-occurrence clusters. Because HLA typing was unavailable for some donors at each locus, only the typed subset was used in association tests. Broadly in line with IMGT annotations, most TCR beta V segments showed up in productive rearrangements about 87% or about 30% of the time in an earlier analysis of 450 to 750 of the donors. A later analysis associated 16,951 TCR beta sequences with specific HLA alleles at a false discovery rate of 0.05. Because counts were too low, about 18 rarely observed V segments, including chromosome 9 orphons, were left out of the earlier analysis of a few hundred of the donors. The sequencing pipeline was judged likely to have produced a cluster of highly shared sequence variants as a technical artifact. Some IMGT-functional V segments, including TRBV6-2 and TRBV6-3, could not be distinguished by the 87-base-pair reads and were therefore excluded. In both the original and validation cohorts, the classifier was reported to diagnose cytomegalovirus status with high specificity and sensitivity. According to a later analysis, most CMV-associated TCR beta chains appeared to be HLA-restricted, and the HLA associations seemed to be driven largely by CMV exposure. According to a later genetic analysis, donors in an Asian-associated ancestry cluster had fewer N-insertions in productive TCRs than the approximately 710-donor mean. A further reported finding was that TCR beta sequences accurately predicted the HLA-A and HLA-B alleles for most subjects in the first cohort. In a later genetic analysis, a missense DCLRE1C variant was associated with V-gene and J-gene trimming of TCR beta chains, and the association was replicated in an independent cohort. In a later analysis, TCR association rates were found to vary across HLA loci, with the most associated TCRs seen for DRB1 alleles and the fewest for HLA-C alleles. The authors suggested that the approach could potentially be extended to other disease states and immunological phenotypes. In a later analysis, HLA-associated TCR beta chains showed more clonal expansion and lower generation probabilities than non-associated chains that were equally common. The study gave a list of around 170 TCR beta chains associated with cytomegalovirus. Three of the identified cytomegalovirus-associated TCR beta chains were confirmed in vitro to be specific for cytomegalovirus antigens. Linkage disequilibrium might explain the correlated functional status among segregating V segments, but an unknown experimental factor could not be ruled out. Roughly uniform sequencing depth across donors was assumed in presence/absence analyses, although this assumption may not hold. When HLA alleles, especially DR and DQ, strongly co-occurred, attributing TCR associations to individual alleles was difficult. In this cohort, only TCR beta chains were sequenced, and detectable features were limited by the absence of alpha or paired-chain data.

In total, approximately 690 healthy bone marrow donors made up the cohort. At the time of sampling, every cohort member was nominally healthy, though immune exposures that went unrecorded were likely present. The donor tested CMV seronegative and was one of the 352 seronegative cohort members. A peripheral blood sample was collected from each donor, and TCR beta sequencing was performed on peripheral blood mononuclear cells. The Qiagen DNeasy Blood Extraction Kit was used to extract genomic DNA from the blood cell samples. From the cysteine up to the phenylalanine, the CDR3 has a length of 21 residues. Kept here is only the CDR3 DNA, which spans 63 bases and is read in frame from base 1. At the junction V is shortened by 5 bases and J by 1 base; bases outside the gene matches: 24. CDR1 and CDR2 were assigned from the germline V gene as SNHLY and FYNNEI. The library was generated by the immunoSEQ multiplex PCR assay. For the multiplex PCR, a mixture combining 60 forward primers for TCR Vbeta segments and 13 reverse primers for TCR Jbeta segments was used. A multiplex PCR assay on genomic DNA amplified the CDR3 region of rearranged TCR beta genes. On the Illumina HiSeq System, the amplified TCR beta libraries were sequenced as 87-base-pair reads. Per the authors' processing: A later analysis counted about 80 million unique TCR beta chains across the 700 or so repertoires, and about 10 million of these chains were shared by at least two donors. Raw reads were error-corrected and collapsed into unique sequences by a nearest-neighbor algorithm in which closely related sequences were merged to remove PCR and sequencing errors. V, D and J gene segments were assigned by aligning CDR3 sequences to IMGT reference sequences. For a sequence to be retained, at least a six-nucleotide match to both a V gene segment and a J gene segment was required. Rearrangements were called productive when the CDR3 lacked stop codons and stayed in frame with V and J; all others were non-productive. CDR3 was defined according to IMGT convention as the region running from the second conserved V-encoded cysteine to the conserved J-encoded phenylalanine. The earlier analysis of about 530 of the donors excluded any sequence lacking an unambiguous match to a single V gene segment. An earlier analysis of fewer than 650 of the donors classified V segments as functional when productive rearrangements were above 56.7% and as segregating when the standard deviation between donors was above 5%. A statistical classification framework was developed to diagnose cytomegalovirus status using the catalog of TCR beta chain sequences. In a later analysis, V and J genes were assigned by comparing TCR nucleotide sequences against IMGT/GENE-DB human TR gene sequences. Using the TCRdist pipeline, a later analysis assigned CDR3 sequences along with most-parsimonious VDJ recombination scenarios. In a later analysis, each TCR beta chain was defined by its CDR3 amino acid sequence together with its V-gene family, and reads lacking a unique V-gene family were excluded. To address suspected cross-contamination and a sequencing artifact, a later analysis removed approximately 590 highly shared, low-generation-probability nucleotide sequences. For each public chain, a later analysis derived a clonal expansion index from normalized ranks of inferred template counts within each repertoire. A later analysis computed generation probabilities with a VDJ recombination model fitted to out-of-frame rearrangements, and checked the results against IGoR. A later analysis scored TCR-TCR, TCR-HLA and TCR-CMV co-occurrence with hypergeometric tests, applying a repertoire-size bias correction to TCR pairs. In a later analysis, false discovery rates were estimated by permuting HLA or CMV assignments 20 times. A later analysis grouped co-occurring TCRs with DBSCAN, adding TCRdist sequence similarity when clustering within HLA-allele-positive subsets. Repertoires with fewer than 30,000 or more than 120,000 public chains, plus five repertoires with anomalous nucleotide sharing, were excluded from co-occurrence clustering. TCRdb took this table from immuneACCESS and kept in-frame rearrangements with V and J called. Such tables lack part of the clones; where checked against another copy, unresolved V genes explain under half of the gap, and the rest is unexplained. V, J and clone size are taken as reported in that table, and D and trimming were inferred from the DNA itself. The sample contains 200,000 or so clones, roughly 80% of them found a single time. The ten largest clones take up roughly 3.1% of the sample.

The chain is encoded by TRBV2 joined to TRBJ2-5; the central 8 bases match TRBD2. The sequence derives from a man younger than 45 in good health and CMV-seronegative. Sequencing input: PBMCs. This receptor carries the CDR3 CASSSWGPSTRDGGAQETQYF. The nucleotide sequence is TGTGCCAGCAGTAGTTGGGGGCCAAGTACGCGAGACGGGGGGGCCCAAGAGACCCAGTACTTC. The reference TRBV2 and TRBJ2-5 proteins fill in what lies around the CDR3, so the full variable domain reads EPEVTQTPSHQVTQMGQEVILRCVPISNHLYFYWYRQILGQKVEFLVSFYNNEISEKSEIFDDQFSVERPDGSNFTLKIRSTKLEDSAMYFCASSSWGPSTRDGGAQETQYFGPGTRLLVL.